The 4 T cell receptor beta chains below come from one sample, sequenced in a study of OX40 agonist ivuxolimab in advanced cancers. Sequencing was performed with immunoSEQ multiplex PCR; in TCRdb, only in-frame clones are kept and a portion is missing. The table has roughly 50,000 clones, 77% seen once. The input for sequencing was CD4+ or CD8+ T cells sorted from blood, taken in a trial of the OX40 agonist ivuxolimab. These receptors were collected from an adult with an advanced solid tumor such as melanoma, head and neck, liver or kidney cancer.

V gene TRBV20-1 combines with J gene TRBJ2-3, with no clear D. Germline CDR1 is DFQATT and CDR2 is SNEGSKA (reference sequence). This CDR3 is built from 11 residues. Trimming took 4 bases from V and 6 from J, leaving 8 bases between them. CDR3 sequence: CSAKEWDTQYF. CDR3 in DNA: TGCAGTGCTAAGGAGTGGGATACGCAGTATTTT.

The V call is TRBV5-8, the J call TRBJ1-1, with no clear D. From germline, CDR1 is SGHTS and CDR2 YDEGEE. This CDR3 is built from 13 residues. V was cut by 4 bases and J by 0 bases, with 7 bases left in between. CDR3 residues: CASSGDMNTEAFF. The CDR3 region has the DNA TGTGCCAGCAGCGGAGACATGAACACTGAAGCTTTCTTT.

The V call is TRBV11-3, the J call TRBJ2-1; the D is unclear. Germline-derived CDR1 and CDR2 are SGHNT and YENEEA. V was cut by 2 bases and J by 5 bases, with 10 bases left in between. CDR3 length: 14 residues. DNA for the CDR3: TGTGCCAGCAGCTTAAAGAATTCTCACAATGAGCAGTTCTTC. This gives the protein CASSLKNSHNEQFF.

The gene calls are TRBV15 and TRBJ1-1; the match to TRBD1 covers 12 bases. This CDR3 is 15 amino acids long. The V segment lost 1 base and the J segment 6 bases; nucleotides outside the gene matches: 3. CDR1 is LNHNV, CDR2 YYDKDF, per germline (reference sequence). CDR3 in DNA: TGTGCCACCAGCAGAGGGGACAGGGGGCGGCCTGAAGCTTTCTTT. Its translation: CATSRGDRGRPEAFF. The full variable domain, in which reference TRBV15 and TRBJ1-1 provide the parts outside the CDR3, is DAMVIQNPRYQVTQFGKPVTLSCSQTLNHNVMYWYQQKSSQAPKLLFHYYDKDFNNEADTPDNFQSRRPNTSFCFLDIRSPGLGDTAMYLCATSRGDRGRPEAFFGQGTRLTVV.